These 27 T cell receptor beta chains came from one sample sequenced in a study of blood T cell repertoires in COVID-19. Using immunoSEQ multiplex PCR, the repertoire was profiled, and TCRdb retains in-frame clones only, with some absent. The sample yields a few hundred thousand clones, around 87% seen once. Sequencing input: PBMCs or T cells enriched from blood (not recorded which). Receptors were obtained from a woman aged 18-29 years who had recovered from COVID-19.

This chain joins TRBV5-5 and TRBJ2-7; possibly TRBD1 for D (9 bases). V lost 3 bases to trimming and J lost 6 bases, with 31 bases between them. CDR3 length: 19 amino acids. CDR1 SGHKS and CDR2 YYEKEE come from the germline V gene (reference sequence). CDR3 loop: CASSWRPIPGQGLVGEQYF. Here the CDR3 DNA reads TGTGCCAGCAGCTGGAGACCTATTCCGGGACAGGGACTAGTCGGCGAGCAGTACTTC.

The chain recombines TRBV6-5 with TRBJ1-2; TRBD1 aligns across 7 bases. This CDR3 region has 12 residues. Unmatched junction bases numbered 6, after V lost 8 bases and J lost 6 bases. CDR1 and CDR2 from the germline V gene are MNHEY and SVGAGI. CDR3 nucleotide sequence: TGTGCCAGCCTACAGGGGAGTGATGGCTACACCTTC. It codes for CASLQGSDGYTF.

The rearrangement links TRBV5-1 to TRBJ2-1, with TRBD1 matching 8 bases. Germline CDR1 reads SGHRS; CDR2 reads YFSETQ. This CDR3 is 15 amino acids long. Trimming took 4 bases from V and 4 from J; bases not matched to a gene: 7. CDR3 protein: CASSTRDRPYNEQFF. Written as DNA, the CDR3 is TGCGCCAGCAGCACCCGGGACAGGCCTTACAATGAGCAGTTCTTC.

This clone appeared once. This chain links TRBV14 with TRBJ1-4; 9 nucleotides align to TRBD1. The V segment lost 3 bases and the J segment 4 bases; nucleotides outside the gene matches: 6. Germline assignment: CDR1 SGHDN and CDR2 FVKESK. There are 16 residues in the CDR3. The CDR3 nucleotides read TGTGCCAGCAGCCACTTGGGACAGGGCTTTAATGAAAAACTGTTTTTT. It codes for CASSHLGQGFNEKLFF.

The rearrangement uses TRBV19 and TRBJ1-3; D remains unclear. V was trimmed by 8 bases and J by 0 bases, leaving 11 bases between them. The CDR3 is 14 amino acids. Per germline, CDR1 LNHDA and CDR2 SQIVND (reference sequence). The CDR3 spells CASGRTHSGNTIYF. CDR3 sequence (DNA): TGTGCCAGTGGGAGGACCCACTCTGGAAACACCATATATTTT.

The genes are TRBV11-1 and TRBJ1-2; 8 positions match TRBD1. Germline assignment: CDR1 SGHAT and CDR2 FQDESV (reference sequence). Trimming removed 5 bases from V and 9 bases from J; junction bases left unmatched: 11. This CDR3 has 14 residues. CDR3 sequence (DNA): TGTGCCAGCAGCGCCGGGACAGGACTCGGGAGCTACACCTTC. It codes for CASSAGTGLGSYTF.

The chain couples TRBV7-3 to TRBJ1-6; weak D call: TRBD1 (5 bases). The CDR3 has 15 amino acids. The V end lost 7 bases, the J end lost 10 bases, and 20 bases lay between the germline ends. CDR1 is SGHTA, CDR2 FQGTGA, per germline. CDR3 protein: CASTPGMGGGSPLHF. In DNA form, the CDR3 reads TGTGCCAGCACCCCCGGTATGGGGGGTGGCTCACCCCTCCACTTT.

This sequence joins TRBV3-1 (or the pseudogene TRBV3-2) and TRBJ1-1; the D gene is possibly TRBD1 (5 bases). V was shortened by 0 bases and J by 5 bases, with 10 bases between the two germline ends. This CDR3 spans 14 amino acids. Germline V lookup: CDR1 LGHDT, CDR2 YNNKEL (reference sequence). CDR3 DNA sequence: TGTGCCAGCAGCCAAGAGATGGGGCAGACTGAAGCTTTCTTT. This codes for CASSQEMGQTEAFF.

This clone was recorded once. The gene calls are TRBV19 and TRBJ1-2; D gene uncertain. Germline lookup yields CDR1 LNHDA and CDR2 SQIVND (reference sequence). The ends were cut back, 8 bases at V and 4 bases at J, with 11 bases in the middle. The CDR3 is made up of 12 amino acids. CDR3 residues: CASGGFAYGYTF. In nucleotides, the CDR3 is TGTGCCAGTGGAGGGTTCGCCTATGGCTACACCTTC.

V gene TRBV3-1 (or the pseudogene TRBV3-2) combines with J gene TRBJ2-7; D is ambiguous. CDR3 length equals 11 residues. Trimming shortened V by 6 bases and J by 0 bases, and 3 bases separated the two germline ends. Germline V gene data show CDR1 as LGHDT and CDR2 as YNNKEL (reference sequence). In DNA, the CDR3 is TGTGCCAGCAGTCACTCCTACGAGCAGTACTTC. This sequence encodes CASSHSYEQYF.

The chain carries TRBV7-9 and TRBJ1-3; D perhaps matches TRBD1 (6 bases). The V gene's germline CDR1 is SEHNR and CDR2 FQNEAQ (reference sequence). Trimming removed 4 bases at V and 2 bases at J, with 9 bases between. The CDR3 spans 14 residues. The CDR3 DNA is TGTGCCAGCAGCTGGGGGGGCACTGGAAACACCATATATTTT. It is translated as CASSWGGTGNTIYF.

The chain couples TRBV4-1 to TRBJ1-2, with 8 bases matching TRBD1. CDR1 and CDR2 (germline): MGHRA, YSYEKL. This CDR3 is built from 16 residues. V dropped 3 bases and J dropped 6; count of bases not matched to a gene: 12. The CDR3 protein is CASSQAPNSGGDGYTF. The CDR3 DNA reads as TGCGCCAGCAGCCAGGCGCCAAATTCAGGGGGCGATGGCTACACCTTC.

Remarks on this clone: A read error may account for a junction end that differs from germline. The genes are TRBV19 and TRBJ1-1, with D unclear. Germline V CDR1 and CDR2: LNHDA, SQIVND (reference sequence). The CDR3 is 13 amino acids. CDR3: CASSSGFGTEAFF. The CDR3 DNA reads TGTGCCAGTAGTTCAGGTTTCGGTACTGAGGCTTTCTTT.

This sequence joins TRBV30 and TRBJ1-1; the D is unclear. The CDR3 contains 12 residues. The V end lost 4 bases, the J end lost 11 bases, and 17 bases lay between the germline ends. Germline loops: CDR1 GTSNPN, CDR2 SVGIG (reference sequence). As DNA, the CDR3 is TGTGCCTGGACCTTCGACCGGGGTAAGGCTTTCTTT. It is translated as CAWTFDRGKAFF.

CDR3 region: CSIVQEVGYGYTF. The DNA of the CDR3 is TGCAGCATCGTTCAGGAGGTGGGATATGGCTACACCTTC. The rearrangement links TRBV29-1 to TRBJ1-2; D remains ambiguous. The V end was cut by 8 bases, the J end by 5 bases, with 18 bases between. The CDR3 is 13 residues long. Germline V gene lookup returns CDR1 SQVTM and CDR2 ANQGSEA.

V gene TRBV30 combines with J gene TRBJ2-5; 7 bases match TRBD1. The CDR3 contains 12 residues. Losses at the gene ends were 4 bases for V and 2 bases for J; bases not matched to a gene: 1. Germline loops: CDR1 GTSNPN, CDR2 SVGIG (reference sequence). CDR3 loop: CAWNRGQETQYF. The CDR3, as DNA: TGTGCCTGGAACAGGGGTCAAGAGACCCAGTACTTC.

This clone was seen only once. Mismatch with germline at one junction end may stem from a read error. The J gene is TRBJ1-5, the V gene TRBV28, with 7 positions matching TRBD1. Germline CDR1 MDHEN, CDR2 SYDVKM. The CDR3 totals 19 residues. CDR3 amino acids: CAGSLLSLWGRGDDQPQHF. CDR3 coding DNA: TGTGCCGGCAGTTTATTATCCCTCTGGGGCAGGGGGGATGATCAGCCCCAGCATTTT.

CDR3 DNA sequence: TGTGCCAGCAGCTACGCGTCGAACACTGAAGCTTTCTTT. Translation: CASSYASNTEAFF. This rearrangement joins TRBV16 to TRBJ1-1, with unresolved D. The V gene's germline CDR1 is KGHSY and CDR2 FQNENV. The CDR3 length is 13 residues. Trimming left V 5 bases short and J 1 base short, with 8 bases between.

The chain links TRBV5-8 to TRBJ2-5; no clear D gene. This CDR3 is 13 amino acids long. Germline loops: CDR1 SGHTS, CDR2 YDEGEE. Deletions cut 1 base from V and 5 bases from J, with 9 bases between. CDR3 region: CASSLLSAETQYF. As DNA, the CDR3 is TGTGCCAGCAGCTTGCTAAGCGCGGAGACCCAGTACTTC.

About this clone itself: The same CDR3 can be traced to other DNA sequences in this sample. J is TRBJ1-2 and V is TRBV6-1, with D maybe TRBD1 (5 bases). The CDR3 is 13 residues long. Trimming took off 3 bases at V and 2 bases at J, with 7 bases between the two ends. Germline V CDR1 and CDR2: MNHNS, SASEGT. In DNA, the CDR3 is TGTGCCAGCAGTGAGGCAGGGAACTATGGCTACACCTTC. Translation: CASSEAGNYGYTF.

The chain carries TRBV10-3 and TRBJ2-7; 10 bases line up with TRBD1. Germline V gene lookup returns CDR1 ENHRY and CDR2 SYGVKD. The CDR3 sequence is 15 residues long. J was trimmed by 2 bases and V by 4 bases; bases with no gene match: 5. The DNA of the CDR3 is TGTGCCATCAGTGTTGACGGACAGGGGGCCTACGAGCAGTACTTC. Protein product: CAISVDGQGAYEQYF.

This chain's CDR3 is CASSIAGTPNTEAFF. The CDR3 DNA reads TGTGCCAGTAGTATAGCCGGGACACCGAACACTGAAGCTTTCTTT. This chain links TRBV19 with TRBJ1-1; the D gene is possibly TRBD1 (6 bases). Trimming left V 1 base short and J 1 base short, with 10 bases between. This CDR3 has 15 residues. CDR1 and CDR2 from the germline V gene are LNHDA and SQIVND (reference sequence).

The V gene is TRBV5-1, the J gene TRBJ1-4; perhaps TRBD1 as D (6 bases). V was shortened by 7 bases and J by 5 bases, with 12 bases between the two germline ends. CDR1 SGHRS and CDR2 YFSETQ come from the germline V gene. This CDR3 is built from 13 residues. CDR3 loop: CASRSGANEKLFF. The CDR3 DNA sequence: TGCGCCAGCCGATCAGGGGCGAATGAAAAACTGTTTTTT.

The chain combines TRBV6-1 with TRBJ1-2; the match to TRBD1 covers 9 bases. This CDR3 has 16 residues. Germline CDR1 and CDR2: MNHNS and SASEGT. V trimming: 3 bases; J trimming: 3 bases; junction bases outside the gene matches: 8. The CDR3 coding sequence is TGTGCCAGCAGTGACAGGGACAGGGAGGATCACTATGGCTACACCTTC. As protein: CASSDRDREDHYGYTF.

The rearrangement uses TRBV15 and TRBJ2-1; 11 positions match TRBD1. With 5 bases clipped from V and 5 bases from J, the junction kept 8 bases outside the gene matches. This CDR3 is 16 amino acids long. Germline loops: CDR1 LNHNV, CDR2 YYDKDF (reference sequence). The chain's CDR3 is CATSSPEDRGHNEQFF. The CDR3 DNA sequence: TGTGCCACCAGCTCTCCCGAGGACAGGGGGCACAATGAGCAGTTCTTC.

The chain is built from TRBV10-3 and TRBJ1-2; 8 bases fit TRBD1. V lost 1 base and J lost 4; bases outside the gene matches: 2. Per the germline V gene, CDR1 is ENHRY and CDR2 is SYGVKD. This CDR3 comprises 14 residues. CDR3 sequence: CAISELTGAYGYTF. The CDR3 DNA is TGTGCCATCAGTGAGTTGACAGGGGCCTATGGCTACACCTTC.

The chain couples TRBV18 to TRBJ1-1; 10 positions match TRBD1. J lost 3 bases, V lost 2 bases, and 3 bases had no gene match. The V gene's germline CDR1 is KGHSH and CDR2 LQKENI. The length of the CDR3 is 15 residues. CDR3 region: CASSPRTGGDTEAFF. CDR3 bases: TGTGCCAGCTCACCAAGGACAGGGGGGGACACTGAAGCTTTCTTT.